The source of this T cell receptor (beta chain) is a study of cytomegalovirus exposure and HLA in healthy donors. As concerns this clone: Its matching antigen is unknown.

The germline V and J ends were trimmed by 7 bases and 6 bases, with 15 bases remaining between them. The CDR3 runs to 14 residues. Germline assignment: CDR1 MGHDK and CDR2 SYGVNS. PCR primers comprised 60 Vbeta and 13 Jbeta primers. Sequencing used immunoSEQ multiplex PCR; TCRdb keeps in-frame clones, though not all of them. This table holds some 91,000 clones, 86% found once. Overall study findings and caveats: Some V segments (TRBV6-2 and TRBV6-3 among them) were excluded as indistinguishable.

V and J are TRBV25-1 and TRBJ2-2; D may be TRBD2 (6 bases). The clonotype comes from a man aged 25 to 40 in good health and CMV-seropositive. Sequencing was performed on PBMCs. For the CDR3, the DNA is TGTGCCAGCATATCGGGGGTCGGGGCCGGGGAGCTGTTTTTT. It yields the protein CASISGVGAGELFF.